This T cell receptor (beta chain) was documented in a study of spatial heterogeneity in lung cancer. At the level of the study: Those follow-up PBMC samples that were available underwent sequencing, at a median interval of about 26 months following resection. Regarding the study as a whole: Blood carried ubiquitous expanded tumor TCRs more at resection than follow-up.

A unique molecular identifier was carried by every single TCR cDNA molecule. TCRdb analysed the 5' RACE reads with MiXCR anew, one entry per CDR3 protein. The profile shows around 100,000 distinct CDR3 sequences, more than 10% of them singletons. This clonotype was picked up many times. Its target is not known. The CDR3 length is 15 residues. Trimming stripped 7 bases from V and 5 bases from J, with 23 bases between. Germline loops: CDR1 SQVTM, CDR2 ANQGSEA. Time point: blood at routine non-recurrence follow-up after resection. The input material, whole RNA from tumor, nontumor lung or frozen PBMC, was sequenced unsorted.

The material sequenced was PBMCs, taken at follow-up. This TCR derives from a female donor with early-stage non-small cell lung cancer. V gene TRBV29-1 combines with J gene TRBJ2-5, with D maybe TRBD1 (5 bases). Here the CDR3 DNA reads TGCAGCGCCAATGACAGAGCACTTCAGACGGAGACCCAGTACTTC. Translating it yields CSANDRALQTETQYF.